The 18 T cell receptor beta chains below all came from one sample that was sequenced in a study of beta chain features in type 1 diabetes. Findings of the study overall: Moderate yet significant TCRB CDR3 shortening was seen in Type 1 diabetes patients in all four CD4+ subsets.

Their antigen targets remain unknown. Isolated RNA was reverse transcribed in full, so expressed TCRB transcripts were sequenced. Data came from immunoSEQ multiplex PCR; TCRdb stores just in-frame clones and leaves some out. The data show 150,000 to 200,000 clones, over 55% seen once. The specimen sequenced was naive CD4+ T cells from blood. The receptors shown here come from a man between 25 and 39 years old with type 1 diabetes.

The rearrangement uses TRBV5-6 and TRBJ2-7; no reliable D call. The CDR3 is made up of 12 amino acids. Germline lookup yields CDR1 SGHDT and CDR2 YYEEEE. Trimming took off 2 bases at V and 3 bases at J, with 6 bases between the two ends. The CDR3 DNA follows: TGTGCCAGCAGCTTTCGGAGCTACGAGCAGTACTTC. It is translated as CASSFRSYEQYF.

This clone was picked up one time. V gene TRBV10-3 combines with J gene TRBJ2-3, with D uncertain. CDR3 length: 13 residues. Germline V gene sequence: CDR1 ENHRY, CDR2 SYGVKD. V dropped 8 bases and J dropped 0 bases, with 9 bases sitting between them. This CDR3 reads CAILAPSTDTQYF. CDR3 in DNA: TGTGCCATCCTTGCACCTAGCACAGATACGCAGTATTTT.

The V call is TRBV30, the J call TRBJ2-5; D remains ambiguous. Germline CDR1 reads GTSNPN; CDR2 reads SVGIG (reference sequence). V gave up 7 bases and J gave up 5 bases, with 14 bases separating them. The CDR3 covers 12 residues. CDR3 sequence reads: CASLSLGETQYF. CDR3 bases: TGTGCCTCGTTGAGCCTCGGCGAGACCCAGTACTTC.

The chain joins TRBV7-6 to TRBJ2-1, with 10 nucleotides matching TRBD2. Germline CDR1 and CDR2: SGHVS and FNYEAQ. This CDR3 comprises 15 residues. Germline trimming cut 6 bases from V and 6 bases from J; bases unmatched to any gene: 8. CDR3 loop: CASRELAGKTNEQFF. For the CDR3, the DNA is TGTGCCAGCAGGGAACTAGCGGGGAAAACCAATGAGCAGTTCTTC.

Only a few counts were recorded for this clone. This chain links TRBV29-1 with TRBJ2-7, with TRBD1 matching 9 bases. V gave up 6 bases and J gave up 1 base; unmatched junction bases: 7. CDR3 length: 14 residues. Germline lookup yields CDR1 SQVTM and CDR2 ANQGSEA. CDR3 sequence (DNA): TGCAGCGTCCTGGAGGGACAGGGATCCTACGAGCAGTACTTC. The encoded protein is CSVLEGQGSYEQYF.

The chain has TRBV6-1 and TRBJ2-3, with 13 bases that match TRBD2. The ends lost 8 bases at V and 0 bases at J; junction bases unmatched: 2. The CDR3 is made up of 15 amino acids. In germline, CDR1 is MNHNS, CDR2 SASEGT. The CDR3 loop reads CASGTSGISTDTQYF. The CDR3 nucleotides read TGTGCCAGCGGGACTAGCGGGATCAGCACAGATACGCAGTATTTT.

The V call is TRBV14, the J call TRBJ1-1, with D unresolved. The CDR3 extends over 13 amino acids. Trimming stripped 0 bases from V and 5 bases from J, with 7 bases between. Germline V gene lookup returns CDR1 SGHDN and CDR2 FVKESK. The CDR3 protein is CASSQEESTEAFF. The CDR3 DNA reads TGTGCCAGCAGCCAAGAAGAGAGTACTGAAGCTTTCTTT.

V usage is TRBV2 and J usage is TRBJ2-1; 9 positions agree with TRBD1. J was trimmed by 9 bases and V by 4 bases; bases with no gene match: 7. The CDR3 sequence is 14 residues long. Germline assignment: CDR1 SNHLY and CDR2 FYNNEI. The CDR3 nucleotides read TGTGCCAGCAGTGCCCTACAGGGGGCAGGTGAGCAGTTCTTC. Translation gives CASSALQGAGEQFF.

The V gene is TRBV7-2, the J gene TRBJ2-3; D perhaps matches TRBD2 (6 bases). In germline, CDR1 is SGHTA, CDR2 FQGNSA. The CDR3 is 17 amino acids. Trimming stripped 4 bases from V and 2 bases from J, with 19 bases between. The CDR3 loop reads CASSSGGAVGLTDTQYF. The CDR3, as DNA: TGTGCCAGCAGCTCGGGCGGGGCGGTAGGCCTCACAGATACGCAGTATTTT.

The chain couples TRBV7-8 to TRBJ2-5; TRBD2 agrees at 7 bases. The CDR3 is 14 amino acids. J lost 4 bases, V lost 1 base, and 3 bases had no gene match. From germline, CDR1 is SGHVS and CDR2 FQNEAQ. CDR3 amino acids: CASSLGLAGETQYF. The DNA for the CDR3 is TGTGCCAGCAGCTTAGGACTAGCAGGAGAGACCCAGTACTTC.

The chain has TRBV6-5 and TRBJ2-5, with TRBD2 matching over 9 bases. V lost 2 bases to trimming and J lost 9 bases; unmatched junction nucleotides: 10. Germline V gene lookup returns CDR1 MNHEY and CDR2 SVGAGI. This CDR3 is built from 15 residues. The CDR3, as DNA: TGTGCCAGCAGTTACGGTACTAGCGGGCATGGGGCCCAGTACTTC. Encoded protein: CASSYGTSGHGAQYF.

This chain's CDR3 is CASSSLGGEQYF. CDR3 nucleotides: TGTGCCAGCAGCTCGTTGGGGGGTGAGCAGTACTTC. The genes are TRBV7-6 and TRBJ2-7; D perhaps matches TRBD2 (6 bases). Looked up from germline, CDR1 is SGHVS and CDR2 is FNYEAQ. The V end lost 4 bases, the J end lost 7 bases, and 11 bases lay between the germline ends. This CDR3 spans 12 amino acids.

The rearrangement joins TRBV14 to TRBJ1-1; D uncertain. The germline CDR1 and CDR2 sequences are SGHDN and FVKESK. Trimming pared 0 bases from V and 8 bases from J, leaving 7 bases between. CDR3 length equals 12 residues. DNA of the CDR3: TGTGCCAGCAGCCAAGATAACCGGGAAGCTTTCTTT. Translation gives CASSQDNREAFF.

The sample holds a few counts of this clone. The rearrangement joins TRBV9 to TRBJ2-3; D is tentatively TRBD1 or TRBD2 (5 bases each). CDR1 is SGDLS, CDR2 YYNGEE, per germline. Trimming pared 3 bases from V and 12 bases from J, leaving 17 bases between. The CDR3 totals 13 residues. The CDR3 coding sequence is TGTGCCAGCAGCGACACCCGGGACGGCCAACAGTATTTT. Protein product: CASSDTRDGQQYF.

The rearrangement uses TRBV19 and TRBJ1-1; D remains unclear. This CDR3 contains 12 residues. Trimming stripped 6 bases from V and 7 bases from J, with 12 bases between. Looked up from germline, CDR1 is LNHDA and CDR2 is SQIVND (reference sequence). This CDR3 reads CASSSYTLEAFF. The CDR3 bases are TGTGCCAGTAGCTCCTATACACTTGAAGCTTTCTTT.

The V call is TRBV28, the J call TRBJ2-3, with a tentative D call TRBD1 (6 bases). V shed 5 bases and J shed 5 bases, with 20 bases lying between them. Germline CDR1 reads MDHEN; CDR2 reads SYDVKM. This CDR3 region has 16 residues. Here the CDR3 reads CASSTNRALGEDTQYF. CDR3 nucleotides: TGTGCCAGCAGTACGAACAGGGCCCTCGGGGAAGATACGCAGTATTTT.

This clone was detected a few times. Other DNA sequences in this specimen translate into the identical CDR3. The chain carries TRBV9 and TRBJ2-3, with 10 nucleotides matching TRBD2. Germline V gene sequence: CDR1 SGDLS, CDR2 YYNGEE. The CDR3 is 15 residues long. Trimming removed 2 bases from V and 1 base from J; junction bases left unmatched: 1. Here the CDR3 reads CASSVGTSGTDTQYF. CDR3 DNA: TGTGCCAGCAGCGTCGGGACTAGCGGCACAGATACGCAGTATTTT.

The V call is TRBV4-3, the J call TRBJ2-6, with no clear D. Germline V CDR1 and CDR2: LGHNA, YSLEER. V shed 4 bases and J shed 0 bases, with 7 bases lying between them. The CDR3 has 15 residues. CDR3 nucleotides: TGCGCCAGCAGCCCGTGGTTCTCTGGGGCCAACGTCCTGACTTTC. This codes for CASSPWFSGANVLTF.